The present T cell receptor beta chain was sequenced within a study of vaccination effects on CD4 cells after COVID-19. Study-wide background: Post-vaccine specimens arrived a median 72 days past the second dose. Overall study findings and caveats: Early post-infection timepoints were absent, and convalescent patients were few. The study found marked clonal contraction of infection- and vaccine-induced clones late after vaccination.

Clones were read by immunoSEQ multiplex PCR, and TCRdb kept only the in-frame ones, dropping some. Of about 73,000 clones in the sample, over 65% are singletons; the top ten hold about 2.5%. This CDR3 has 17 amino acids. The V gene's germline CDR1 is LNHDA and CDR2 SQIVND (reference sequence). V was trimmed by 2 bases and J by 2 bases, leaving 16 bases between them. As for this clone: Its antigen is not known.

CD4+ T cell isolation took place after 10 days of culture. The participants, recipients of two vaccine doses, got either BNT162b2 or mRNA-1273. Testing of the vaccine recipients showed negative nucleocapsid antibodies and no prior SARS-CoV-2 infection. This sequence joins TRBV19 and TRBJ1-5, with D possibly matching TRBD1 (6 bases). The receptor comes from a human donor who received a COVID-19 vaccine. This specimen consisted of CD4+ T cells from PBMCs cultured without peptide, obtained after COVID-19 vaccination. The CDR3 coding sequence is TGTGCCAGTAGTATACTATCGGACGGGACACGCAATCAGCCCCAGCATTTT. This codes for CASSILSDGTRNQPQHF.